This T cell receptor (beta chain) derives from a study of circulating and synovial CD4+ cells in juvenile arthritis. Study-wide points: T cell genome counts differed by at least an order of magnitude between CPL and CD4 samples.

The protocol was immunoSEQ multiplex PCR, while the TCRdb copy is restricted to in-frame clones and leaves out a portion. The data contain roughly 2,000 clones, over 75% of them singletons. Regarding this clone: What it binds is not known.

Per germline, CDR1 SGHRS and CDR2 YFSETQ. Germline trimming cut 4 bases from V and 2 bases from J; bases unmatched to any gene: 15. CDR3 size: 19 residues. Patients with active juvenile idiopathic arthritis donated these samples. The source material was HLA-DR+ CD4+ T cells from blood. The subset denotes: circulating pathogenic-like lymphocytes, sorted as HLA-DR+CD14-CD3+CD4+CD25low/- blood T cells. The source of this sequence is a human patient with juvenile idiopathic arthritis. Some clones in this sample may be carry-over from other donors' samples. This sequence joins TRBV5-1 and TRBJ2-3; the match to TRBD2 covers 11 bases. The CDR3 DNA reads as TGCGCCAGCAGCCCCAGAAAACTAGCGGGGGACCTATACACAGATACGCAGTATTTT. Residues: CASSPRKLAGDLYTDTQYF.